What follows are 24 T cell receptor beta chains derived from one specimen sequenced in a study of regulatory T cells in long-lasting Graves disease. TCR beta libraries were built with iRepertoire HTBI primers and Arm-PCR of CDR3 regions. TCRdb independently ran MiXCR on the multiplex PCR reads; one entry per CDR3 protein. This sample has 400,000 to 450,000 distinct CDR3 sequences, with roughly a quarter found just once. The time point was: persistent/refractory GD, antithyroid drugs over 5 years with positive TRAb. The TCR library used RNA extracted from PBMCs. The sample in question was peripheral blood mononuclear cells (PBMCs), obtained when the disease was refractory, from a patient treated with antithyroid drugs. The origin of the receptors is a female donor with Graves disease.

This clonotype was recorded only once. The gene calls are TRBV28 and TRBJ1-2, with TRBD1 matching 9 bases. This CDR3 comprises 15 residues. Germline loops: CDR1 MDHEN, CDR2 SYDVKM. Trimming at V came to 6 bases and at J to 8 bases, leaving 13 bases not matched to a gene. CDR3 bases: TGTGCCAGCAGCCAAGCCGCACAGGGGGCCTGGGGCTACACCTTC. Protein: CASSQAAQGAWGYTF.

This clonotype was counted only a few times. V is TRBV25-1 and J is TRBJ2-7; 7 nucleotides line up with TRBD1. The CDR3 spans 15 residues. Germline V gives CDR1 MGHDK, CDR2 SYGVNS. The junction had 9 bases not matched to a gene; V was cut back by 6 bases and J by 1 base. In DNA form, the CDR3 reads TGTGCCAGCAGCGAGGGGGCGCCGAAATCCTACGAGCAGTACTTC. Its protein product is CASSEGAPKSYEQYF.

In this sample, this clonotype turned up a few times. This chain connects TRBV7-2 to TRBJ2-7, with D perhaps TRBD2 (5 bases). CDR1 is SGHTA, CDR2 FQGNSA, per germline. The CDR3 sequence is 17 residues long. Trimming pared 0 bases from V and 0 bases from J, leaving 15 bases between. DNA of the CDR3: TGTGCCAGCAGCTTAGCGCTTTGGAGCGGAAGCTCCTACGAGCAGTACTTC. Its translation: CASSLALWSGSSYEQYF.

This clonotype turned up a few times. The CDR3 sequence is CASSSGVVGTQYF. The CDR3 nucleotides read TGTGCCAGCAGCTCGGGGGTGGTGGGGACCCAGTACTTC. The chain uses TRBV7-2 and TRBJ2-5; D may be TRBD2 (6 bases). Germline assignment: CDR1 SGHTA and CDR2 FQGNSA. The CDR3 contains 13 residues. The V gene lost 4 bases and the J gene lost 7 bases, with 13 bases spanning the gap.

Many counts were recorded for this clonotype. The CDR3, as DNA: TGTGCCAGCAGCCCACAAAGGGGAAACACCATATATTTT. Protein: CASSPQRGNTIYF. The V call is TRBV5-6, the J call TRBJ1-3; no firm D call. The V end was cut by 4 bases, the J end by 4 bases, with 9 bases between. Germline-derived CDR1 and CDR2 are SGHDT and YYEEEE. CDR3 size: 13 residues.

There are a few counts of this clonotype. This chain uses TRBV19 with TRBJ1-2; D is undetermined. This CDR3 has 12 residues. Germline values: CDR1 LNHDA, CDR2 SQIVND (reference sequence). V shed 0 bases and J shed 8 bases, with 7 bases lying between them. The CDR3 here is CASSIDLEGYTF. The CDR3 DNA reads TGTGCCAGTAGTATAGATCTGGAAGGCTACACCTTC.

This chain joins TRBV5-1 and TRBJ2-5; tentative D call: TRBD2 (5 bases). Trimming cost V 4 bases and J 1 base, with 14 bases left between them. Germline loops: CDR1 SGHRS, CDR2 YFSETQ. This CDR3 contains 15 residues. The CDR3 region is CASSLSGDFQETQYF. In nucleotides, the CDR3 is TGCGCCAGCAGCCTGTCCGGGGATTTCCAAGAGACCCAGTACTTC.

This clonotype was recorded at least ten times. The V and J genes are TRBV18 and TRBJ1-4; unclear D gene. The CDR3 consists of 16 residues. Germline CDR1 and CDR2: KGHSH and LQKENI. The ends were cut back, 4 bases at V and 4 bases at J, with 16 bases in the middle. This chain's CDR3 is CASSRGSDERNEKLFF. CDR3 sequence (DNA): TGTGCCAGCTCACGCGGTTCCGACGAACGTAATGAAAAACTGTTTTTT.

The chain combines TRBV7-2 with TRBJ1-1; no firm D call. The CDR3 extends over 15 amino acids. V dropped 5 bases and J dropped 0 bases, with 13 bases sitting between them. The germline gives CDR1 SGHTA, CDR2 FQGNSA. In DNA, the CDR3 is TGTGCCAGCAGCCTAAGCTGGGCTTTGAACACTGAAGCTTTCTTT. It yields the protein CASSLSWALNTEAFF. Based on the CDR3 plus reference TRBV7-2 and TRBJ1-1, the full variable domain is GAGVSQSPSNKVTEKGKDVELRCDPISGHTALYWYRQSLGQGLEFLIYFQGNSAPDKSGLPSDRFSAERTGGSVSTLTIQRTQQEDSAVYLCASSLSWALNTEAFFGQGTRLTVV.

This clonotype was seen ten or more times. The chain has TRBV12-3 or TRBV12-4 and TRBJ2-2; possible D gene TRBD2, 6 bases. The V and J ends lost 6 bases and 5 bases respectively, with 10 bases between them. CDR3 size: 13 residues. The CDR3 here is CASRIAGTGELFF. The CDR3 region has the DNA TGTGCCAGCAGGATTGCGGGAACCGGGGAGCTGTTTTTT.

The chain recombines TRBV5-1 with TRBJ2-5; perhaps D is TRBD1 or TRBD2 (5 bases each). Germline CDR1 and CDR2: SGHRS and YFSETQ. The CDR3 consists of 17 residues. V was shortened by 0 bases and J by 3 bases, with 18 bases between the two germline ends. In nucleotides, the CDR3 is TGCGCCAGCAGCTTGGTTGCCGGAGCGGTGGACAAAGAGACCCAGTACTTC. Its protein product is CASSLVAGAVDKETQYF.

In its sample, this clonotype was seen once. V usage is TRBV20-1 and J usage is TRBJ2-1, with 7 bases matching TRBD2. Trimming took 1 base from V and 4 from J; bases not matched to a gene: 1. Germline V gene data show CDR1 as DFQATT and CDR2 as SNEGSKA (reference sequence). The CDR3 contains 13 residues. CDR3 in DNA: TGCAGTGCTAGAGCTAGCGGATACAATGAGCAGTTCTTC. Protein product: CSARASGYNEQFF.

The CDR3 region has the DNA TGCGCCAGCAGCCCAACAGGGGGGCAGGATCAGCCCCAGCATTTT. As protein: CASSPTGGQDQPQHF. This sequence joins TRBV10-2 and TRBJ1-5, with 8 bases that match TRBD1. This CDR3 is 15 amino acids long. V shed 6 bases, J shed 5 bases, and the junction held 9 bases outside the gene matches. Germline values: CDR1 WSHSY, CDR2 SAAADI.

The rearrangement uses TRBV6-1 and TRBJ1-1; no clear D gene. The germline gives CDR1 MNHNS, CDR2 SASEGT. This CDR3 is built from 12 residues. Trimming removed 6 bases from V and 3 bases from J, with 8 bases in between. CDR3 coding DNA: TGTGCCAGCAGGCCGACGCACACTGAAGCTTTCTTT. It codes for CASRPTHTEAFF.

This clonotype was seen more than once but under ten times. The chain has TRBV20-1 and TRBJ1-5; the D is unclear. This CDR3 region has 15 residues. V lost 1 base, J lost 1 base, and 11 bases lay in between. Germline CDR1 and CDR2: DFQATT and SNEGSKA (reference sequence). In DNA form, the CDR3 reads TGCAGTGCTAGAGCTAACCGATGGAGCAATCAGCCCCAGCATTTT. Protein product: CSARANRWSNQPQHF.

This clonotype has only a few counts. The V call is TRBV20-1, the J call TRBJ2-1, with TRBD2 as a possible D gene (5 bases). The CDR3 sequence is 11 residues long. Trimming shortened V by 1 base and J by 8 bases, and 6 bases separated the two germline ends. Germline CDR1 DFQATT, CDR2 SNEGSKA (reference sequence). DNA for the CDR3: TGCAGTGCTAGAGGAGGGTATGAGCAGTTCTTC. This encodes CSARGGYEQFF.

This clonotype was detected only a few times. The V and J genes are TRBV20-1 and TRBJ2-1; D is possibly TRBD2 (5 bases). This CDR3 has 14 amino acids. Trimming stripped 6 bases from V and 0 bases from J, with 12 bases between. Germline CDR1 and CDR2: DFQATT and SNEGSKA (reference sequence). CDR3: CSAKTGGSYNEQFF. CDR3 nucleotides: TGCAGTGCCAAAACTGGAGGCTCCTACAATGAGCAGTTCTTC.

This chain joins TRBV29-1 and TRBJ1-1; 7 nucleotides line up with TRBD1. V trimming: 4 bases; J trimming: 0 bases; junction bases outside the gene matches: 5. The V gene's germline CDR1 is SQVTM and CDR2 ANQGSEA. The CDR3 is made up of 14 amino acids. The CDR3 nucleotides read TGCAGCGTTGGTTGGGACAGAATGAACACTGAAGCTTTCTTT. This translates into CSVGWDRMNTEAFF.

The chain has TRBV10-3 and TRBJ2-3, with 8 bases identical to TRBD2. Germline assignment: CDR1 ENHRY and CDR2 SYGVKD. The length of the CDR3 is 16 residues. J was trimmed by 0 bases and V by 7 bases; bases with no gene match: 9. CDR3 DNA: TGTGCCATCATGCCCGGACTAGCTAAAAGCACAGATACGCAGTATTTT. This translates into CAIMPGLAKSTDTQYF.

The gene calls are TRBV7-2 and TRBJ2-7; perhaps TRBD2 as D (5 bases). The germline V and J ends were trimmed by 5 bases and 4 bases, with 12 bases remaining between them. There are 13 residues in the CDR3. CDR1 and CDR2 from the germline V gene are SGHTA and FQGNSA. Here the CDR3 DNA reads TGTGCCAGCAGCAAGACTAACCGGTACGAGCAGTACTTC. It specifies CASSKTNRYEQYF.

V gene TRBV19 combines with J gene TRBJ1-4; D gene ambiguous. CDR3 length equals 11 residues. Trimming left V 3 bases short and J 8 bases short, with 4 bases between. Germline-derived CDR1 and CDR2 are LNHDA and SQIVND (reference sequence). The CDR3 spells CASSMGEKLFF. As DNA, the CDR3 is TGTGCCAGTAGTATGGGGGAAAAACTGTTTTTT.

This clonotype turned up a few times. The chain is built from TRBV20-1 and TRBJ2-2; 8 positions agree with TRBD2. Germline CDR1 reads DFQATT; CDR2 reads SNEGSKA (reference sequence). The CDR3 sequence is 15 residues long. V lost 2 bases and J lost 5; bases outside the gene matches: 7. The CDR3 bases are TGCAGTGCTAGATCCAGCGGGAGAGGAACCGGGGAGCTGTTTTTT. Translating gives CSARSSGRGTGELFF.

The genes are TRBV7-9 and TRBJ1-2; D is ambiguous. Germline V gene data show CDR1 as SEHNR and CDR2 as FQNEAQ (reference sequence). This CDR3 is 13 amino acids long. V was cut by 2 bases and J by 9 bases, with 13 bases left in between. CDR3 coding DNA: TGTGCCAGCAGCTTATTGGGCCCCCACAGCTACACCTTC. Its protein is CASSLLGPHSYTF.

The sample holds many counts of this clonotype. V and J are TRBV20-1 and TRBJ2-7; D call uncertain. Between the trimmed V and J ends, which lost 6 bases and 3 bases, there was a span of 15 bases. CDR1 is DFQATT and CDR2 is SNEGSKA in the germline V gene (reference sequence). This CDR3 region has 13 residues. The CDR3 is CSAGGPRHYEQYF. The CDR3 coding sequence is TGCAGTGCAGGTGGGCCACGACACTACGAGCAGTACTTC.